This T cell receptor (beta chain) was recovered during a study of cytomegalovirus exposure and HLA in healthy donors. The CDR3 has 18 residues. Per germline, CDR1 LGHNA and CDR2 YSLEER. Amplification used 60 Vbeta primers and 13 Jbeta primers. Sequenced by immunoSEQ multiplex PCR; TCRdb stores in-frame clones only, minus some. The sample includes 150,000 or so clones, around 80% of them seen just once. The sequence was collected from a woman aged 40 to 55 in good health and CMV-seronegative. This chain joins TRBV4-3 and TRBJ2-5, with D maybe TRBD2 (5 bases). The J call may be faulty, since TRBJ2-7 better matches the DNA end. Specimen: PBMCs. CDR3 loop: CASSQDNLRRWLTYEQYF. DNA for the CDR3: TGCGCCAGCAGCCAAGATAATTTACGGAGGTGGCTTACCTACGAGCAGTACTTC.